One and the same sample provided the 28 T cell receptor beta chains below, sequenced in a study of blood T cell repertoires in COVID-19. TCRdb keeps only in-frame clones here, not all; method: immunoSEQ multiplex PCR. The sample lists 250,000 or so clones; about 89% were seen once. Sequencing was performed on peripheral blood. The source of these receptors is a man aged 35 to 55 with active or convalescent COVID-19.

V gene TRBV5-1 combines with J gene TRBJ2-3; 15 nucleotides align to TRBD2. J lost 7 bases, V lost 5 bases, and 14 bases had no gene match. The CDR3 is 18 amino acids. Germline CDR1 is SGHRS and CDR2 is YFSETQ. The CDR3 DNA reads as TGCGCCAGCAGACTAAACCGAGCTGGGACTAGCGGGGGGAATACGCAGTATTTT. This gives the protein CASRLNRAGTSGGNTQYF.

This clone was detected once. The V call is TRBV15, the J call TRBJ2-7, with D possibly TRBD2 on 6 matching bases. Germline CDR1 reads LNHNV; CDR2 reads YYDKDF (reference sequence). The CDR3 runs 16 residues. V lost 2 bases, J lost 7 bases, and 21 bases lay in between. The CDR3 coding sequence is TGTGCCACCAGCAGACCCCTGGGGGGATCCTCGGGGGAGCAGTACTTC. This gives the protein CATSRPLGGSSGEQYF.

V gene TRBV12-3 or TRBV12-4 combines with J gene TRBJ1-2, with a possible D match to TRBD1 (5 bases). The CDR3 spans 12 residues. The V and J ends lost 5 bases and 8 bases respectively, with 12 bases between them. CDR3 sequence: CASSLQGLGYTF. CDR3 sequence (DNA): TGTGCCAGCAGTCTTCAGGGTCTAGGCTACACCTTC.

V usage is TRBV29-1 and J usage is TRBJ1-1; D uncertain. The V end lost 5 bases, the J end lost 5 bases, and 12 bases lay between the germline ends. From germline, CDR1 is SQVTM and CDR2 ANQGSEA. The length of the CDR3 is 12 residues. The CDR3 bases are TGCAGCGTTAGGCAGGTCGGAACTGAAGCTTTCTTT. Its protein is CSVRQVGTEAFF.

This chain links TRBV18 with TRBJ1-1; D remains unclear. Germline CDR1 reads KGHSH; CDR2 reads LQKENI. The CDR3 has 16 amino acids. Trimming shortened V by 0 bases and J by 4 bases, and 15 bases separated the two germline ends. The CDR3 DNA reads as TGTGCCAGCTCACCACCCCTATTGAGGGATACCACTGAAGCTTTCTTT. Its protein product is CASSPPLLRDTTEAFF.

The chain recombines TRBV5-1 with TRBJ2-5; 12 positions match TRBD2. V lost 3 bases and J lost 5; bases outside the gene matches: 8. Per the germline V gene, CDR1 is SGHRS and CDR2 is YFSETQ. The CDR3 is 16 residues long. Here the CDR3 reads CASSSGGLAGTETQYF. In DNA form, the CDR3 reads TGCGCCAGCAGCTCCGGGGGACTAGCGGGTACGGAGACCCAGTACTTC.

The chain combines TRBV10-1 with TRBJ2-5; D is possibly TRBD1 (5 bases). Deletions cut 0 bases from V and 5 bases from J, with 10 bases between. This CDR3 is 14 amino acids long. CDR1 and CDR2 from the germline V gene are WNHNN and SYGVQD (reference sequence). For the CDR3, the DNA is TGCGCCAGCAGTGAGTCGGCAGGGTTGGAGACCCAGTACTTC. Encoded protein: CASSESAGLETQYF.

This clone turned up a few times. The V call is TRBV24-1, the J call TRBJ1-3; D not resolved. Trimming left V 3 bases short and J 0 bases short, with 11 bases between. CDR1 and CDR2 from the germline V gene are KGHDR and SFDVKD. This CDR3 is 16 amino acids long. Written as DNA, the CDR3 is TGTGCCACCAGTGATCCGGGAAAGGGCTCTGGAAACACCATATATTTT. Translated, it gives CATSDPGKGSGNTIYF.

The chain is built from TRBV27 and TRBJ1-3; D is possibly TRBD1 (6 bases). Germline-derived CDR1 and CDR2 are MNHEY and SMNVEV (reference sequence). The V end lost 0 bases, the J end lost 5 bases, and 11 bases lay between the germline ends. CDR3 size: 15 residues. The CDR3 loop reads CASSLSIQGRNTIYF. In DNA form, the CDR3 reads TGTGCCAGCAGTTTATCGATTCAGGGGAGAAACACCATATATTTT.

Of note for this clone: Relative to the germline gene, one junction end is altered; a read error may explain this. V is TRBV14 and J is TRBJ2-4; D not certain. In germline, CDR1 is SGHDN, CDR2 FVKESK. This CDR3 region has 11 residues. CDR3 residues: CASSQGQTLVF. The DNA of the CDR3 is TGTGCCAGCAGCCAAGGGCAAACCTTGGTCTTC.

DNA for the CDR3: TGTGCCAGCAGCCACCCCGGGGGGAGCGTCGGTGCCACCGGGGAGCTGTTTTTT. Translation: CASSHPGGSVGATGELFF. The chain couples TRBV7-9 to TRBJ2-2, with TRBD2 matching over 7 bases. V trimming: 5 bases; J trimming: 4 bases; junction bases outside the gene matches: 16. The CDR3 sequence is 18 residues long. Germline loops: CDR1 SEHNR, CDR2 FQNEAQ (reference sequence). The whole variable domain, remainder taken from reference TRBV7-9 and TRBJ2-2, is DTGVSQNPRHKITKRGQNVTFRCDPISEHNRLYWYRQTLGQGPEFLTYFQNEAQLEKSRLLSDRFSAERPKGSFSTLEIQRTEQGDSAMYLCASSHPGGSVGATGELFFGEGSRLTVL.

V is TRBV6-5 and J is TRBJ1-6, with D maybe TRBD1 (5 bases). V was pared by 8 bases and J by 7 bases, with 12 bases between. Germline loops: CDR1 MNHEY, CDR2 SVGAGI. The CDR3 consists of 13 residues. The CDR3 DNA reads TGTGCCAGCCTACGGGACTACAATTCACCCCTCCACTTT. Protein: CASLRDYNSPLHF.

The chain employs TRBV5-6 and TRBJ2-5; the D gene is possibly TRBD1 (7 bases). Germline-derived CDR1 and CDR2 are SGHDT and YYEEEE. V lost 2 bases and J lost 5, with 16 bases in between. The CDR3 loop spans 15 amino acids. Here the CDR3 reads CASSLLTGRWETQYF. The CDR3 DNA follows: TGTGCCAGCAGCTTACTGACAGGGAGGTGGGAGACCCAGTACTTC.

This clone was counted once. V is TRBV6-5 and J is TRBJ1-2; no firm D call. CDR1 and CDR2 (germline): MNHEY, SVGAGI. The CDR3 runs to 14 residues. The germline V and J ends were trimmed by 2 bases and 10 bases, with 17 bases remaining between them. DNA for the CDR3: TGTGCCAGCAGTTACGATCTGGGCACGGGGTCCTACACCTTC. As protein: CASSYDLGTGSYTF.

The CDR3 region is CSVATNYGYTF. The CDR3 bases are TGCAGTGTAGCTACTAACTATGGCTACACCTTC. The V and J genes are TRBV20-1 and TRBJ1-2, with D uncertain. The CDR3 contains 11 residues. Germline loops: CDR1 DFQATT, CDR2 SNEGSKA (reference sequence). V was cut by 7 bases and J by 0 bases, with 6 bases left in between.

The J gene is TRBJ2-7, the V gene TRBV4-1; maybe TRBD1 (5 bases). The V end was cut by 0 bases, the J end by 2 bases, with 14 bases between. This CDR3 comprises 16 residues. Germline CDR1 is MGHRA and CDR2 is YSYEKL. CDR3 sequence reads: CASSQDGRALTYEQYF. The CDR3 DNA reads TGCGCCAGCAGCCAAGATGGCAGGGCCCTAACCTACGAGCAGTACTTC.

This chain connects TRBV19 to TRBJ1-4; D is uncertain. V lost 4 bases and J lost 0, with 6 bases in between. The CDR3 has 14 amino acids. The germline gives CDR1 LNHDA, CDR2 SQIVND (reference sequence). CDR3 nucleotides: TGTGCCAGTAGTACCAGCGCAACTAATGAAAAACTGTTTTTT. Encoded protein: CASSTSATNEKLFF.

CDR3 region: CASSEYRGSGETQYF. In nucleotides, the CDR3 is TGTGCCAGCAGTGAATACAGGGGTTCCGGGGAGACCCAGTACTTC. The chain uses TRBV25-1 and TRBJ2-5; D is perhaps TRBD1 (6 bases). Trimming removed 0 bases at V and 5 bases at J, with 13 bases between. CDR1 and CDR2 (germline): MGHDK, SYGVNS. The CDR3 extends over 15 amino acids. Variable domain in full (rest from reference TRBV25-1 and TRBJ2-5): EADIYQTPRYLVIGTGKKITLECSQTMGHDKMYWYQQDPGMELHLIHYSYGVNSTEKGDLSSESTVSRIRTEHFPLTLESARPSHTSQYLCASSEYRGSGETQYFGPGTRLLVL.

The chain links TRBV5-1 to TRBJ2-7; TRBD2 matches 9 bases. Germline V gives CDR1 SGHRS, CDR2 YFSETQ. The trim removed 2 bases at V and 2 bases at J, leaving 5 bases unmatched. CDR3 length equals 15 residues. Here the CDR3 DNA reads TGCGCCAGCAGCTTACTAGCGGGTAGCGCCTACGAGCAGTACTTC. Translation: CASSLLAGSAYEQYF.

The chain uses TRBV5-1 and TRBJ2-1, with TRBD2 matching 9 bases. V lost 0 bases to trimming and J lost 7 bases; unmatched junction nucleotides: 5. Germline CDR1 SGHRS, CDR2 YFSETQ. The CDR3 sequence is 15 residues long. CDR3 sequence: CASSLGRGGRNEQFF. CDR3 in DNA: TGCGCCAGCAGCTTGGGGCGGGGGGGCCGGAATGAGCAGTTCTTC.

The genes are TRBV7-3 and TRBJ2-6; TRBD1 agrees at 9 bases. CDR3 size: 19 residues. CDR1 and CDR2 (germline): SGHTA, FQGTGA. Germline trimming cut 6 bases from V and 1 base from J; bases unmatched to any gene: 13. The CDR3 loop reads CASSSITGGAYSGANVLTF. The CDR3 coding sequence is TGTGCCAGCAGTTCAATCACAGGGGGCGCCTATTCTGGGGCCAACGTCCTGACTTTC.

The chain uses TRBV10-3 and TRBJ1-4, with 9 bases that match TRBD1. This CDR3 is built from 14 residues. Per germline, CDR1 ENHRY and CDR2 SYGVKD. J lost 10 bases, V lost 6 bases, and 9 bases had no gene match. The CDR3 DNA sequence: TGTGCCATCAGCGCCGGGACAGGGTTCGGAAAACTGTTTTTT. It specifies CAISAGTGFGKLFF.

The chain combines TRBV27 with TRBJ1-1, with 8 bases that match TRBD1. The V gene end was trimmed by 6 bases and the J gene end by 4 bases; junction bases not matched to a gene: 4. This CDR3 spans 13 amino acids. Germline lookup yields CDR1 MNHEY and CDR2 SMNVEV (reference sequence). In DNA, the CDR3 is TGTGCCAGCAGGCAGGACAGGGCCACTGAAGCTTTCTTT. Protein product: CASRQDRATEAFF.

The V and J genes are TRBV25-1 and TRBJ2-3; no clear D gene. Trimming took off 5 bases at V and 0 bases at J, with 15 bases between the two ends. From germline, CDR1 is MGHDK and CDR2 SYGVNS. There are 16 residues in the CDR3. For the CDR3, the DNA is TGTGCCAGCAGTACCGGAGCAGCCACTAGCACAGATACGCAGTATTTT. Protein sequence: CASSTGAATSTDTQYF. Full variable domain (rest looked up from reference TRBV25-1 and TRBJ2-3): EADIYQTPRYLVIGTGKKITLECSQTMGHDKMYWYQQDPGMELHLIHYSYGVNSTEKGDLSSESTVSRIRTEHFPLTLESARPSHTSQYLCASSTGAATSTDTQYFGPGTRLTVL.

The sample holds a few counts of this clone. CDR3 sequence: CASSLARKKLFF. DNA for the CDR3: TGTGCCAGCAGCTTGGCCCGAAAAAAACTGTTTTTT. This chain connects TRBV11-2 to TRBJ1-4; D is uncertain. The CDR3 is 12 amino acids. V was cut by 3 bases and J by 9 bases, with 8 bases left in between. Germline CDR1 and CDR2: SGHAT and FQNNGV.

The V call is TRBV7-6, the J call TRBJ1-2; D gene unclear. Trimming pared 4 bases from V and 1 base from J, leaving 7 bases between. This CDR3 region has 13 residues. Germline CDR1 SGHVS, CDR2 FNYEAQ. CDR3 protein: CASSSRNNYGYTF. The CDR3 DNA follows: TGTGCCAGCAGCTCCAGAAATAACTATGGCTACACCTTC.

The chain combines TRBV5-1 with TRBJ2-2, with D possibly being TRBD2 (5 bases). This CDR3 region has 14 residues. V dropped 2 bases and J dropped 6 bases, with 11 bases sitting between them. Germline CDR1 and CDR2: SGHRS and YFSETQ. The CDR3 loop is CASSLSRDSGELFF. CDR3 DNA sequence: TGCGCCAGCAGCTTAAGCCGGGATTCCGGGGAGCTGTTTTTT. Complete variable domain (other parts from reference TRBV5-1 and TRBJ2-2): KAGVTQTPRYLIKTRGQQVTLSCSPISGHRSVSWYQQTPGQGLQFLFEYFSETQRNKGNFPGRFSGRQFSNSRSEMNVSTLELGDSALYLCASSLSRDSGELFFGEGSRLTVL.

This rearrangement joins TRBV6-6 to TRBJ1-3; the match to TRBD1 covers 7 bases. CDR1 and CDR2 (germline): MNHNY, SVGAGI (reference sequence). After removal of 6 bases from V and 0 bases from J, the junction contained 8 bases not matched to a gene. CDR3 length: 16 residues. The CDR3 coding sequence is TGTGCCAGCAGCCGCCCTAACAGGGGCTCTGGAAACACCATATATTTT. It is translated as CASSRPNRGSGNTIYF.